This TCR beta chain was documented in a study of response to subunit inactivated influenza vaccine. Findings of the study overall: A suggestion made by the authors is that each seasonal influenza vaccination recruits few new T cells.

A single record per CDR3 protein comes from TCRdb applying MiXCR to the RT-PCR reads. The sample lists about 700,000 distinct CDR3 sequences; about 15% were seen once. This clonotype was seen at least ten times. Antigen unknown. The specimen was PBMCs from blood, collected 14 to 15 days before vaccination. The receptor was derived from a man in his fifties or sixties who received an inactivated influenza vaccine.

CDR3 in DNA: TGTGCCAGCAGTGAAAAGAATCAGGGATTGGAGACCCAGTACTTC. Translated, it gives CASSEKNQGLETQYF. This chain links TRBV2 with TRBJ2-5; D possibly corresponds to TRBD1 (5 bases). Trimming stripped 2 bases from V and 5 bases from J, with 15 bases between. Germline values: CDR1 SNHLY, CDR2 FYNNEI. There are 15 residues in the CDR3. Based on the CDR3 plus reference TRBV2 and TRBJ2-5, the full variable domain is EPEVTQTPSHQVTQMGQEVILRCVPISNHLYFYWYRQILGQKVEFLVSFYNNEISEKSEIFDDQFSVERPDGSNFTLKIRSTKLEDSAMYFCASSEKNQGLETQYFGPGTRLLVL.